Included here is one T cell receptor beta chain sequence, with context. Its specificity is unknown. This record comes from a study of PD-L1 blockade in urothelial cancer. The wider study: Blood analysis took place 3 weeks (second dose) and 6 weeks after treatment start.

In germline, CDR1 is MNHNS, CDR2 SASEGT. CDR3 length equals 15 residues. V shed 6 bases, J shed 7 bases, and the junction held 7 bases outside the gene matches. Study-level results: Better survival was predicted by below-median pretreatment blood TCR clonality.

The table came from immunoSEQ multiplex PCR; TCRdb's copy has only in-frame clones and leaves some out. Here the sample spans around 70,000 clones, around 84% being singletons. This sample's time point: pretreatment peripheral blood. Patients' urothelial carcinoma was locally advanced or metastatic. The chain couples TRBV6-1 to TRBJ2-2; 11 positions agree with TRBD2. This sequence was found in a woman aged 70-85 years with urothelial cancer. Sequencing was performed on PBMCs, taken around atezolizumab (anti-PD-L1) treatment. The CDR3 reads CASSFSGGAGGELFF. The CDR3, as DNA: TGTGCCAGCAGCTTTAGCGGGGGGGCAGGCGGGGAGCTGTTTTTT.